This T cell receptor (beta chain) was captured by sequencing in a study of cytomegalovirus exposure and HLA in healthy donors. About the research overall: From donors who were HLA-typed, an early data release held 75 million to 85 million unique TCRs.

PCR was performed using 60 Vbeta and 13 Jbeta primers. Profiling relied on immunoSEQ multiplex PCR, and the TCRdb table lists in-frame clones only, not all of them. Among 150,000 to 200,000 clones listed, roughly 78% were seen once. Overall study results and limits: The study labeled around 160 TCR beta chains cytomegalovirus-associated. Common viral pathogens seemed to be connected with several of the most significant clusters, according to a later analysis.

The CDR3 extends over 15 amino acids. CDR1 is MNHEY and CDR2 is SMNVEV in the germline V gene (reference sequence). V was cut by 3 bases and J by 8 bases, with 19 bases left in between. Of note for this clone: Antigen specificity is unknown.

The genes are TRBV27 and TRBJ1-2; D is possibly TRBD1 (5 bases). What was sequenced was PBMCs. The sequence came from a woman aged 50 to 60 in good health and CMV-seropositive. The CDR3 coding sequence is TGTGCCAGCAGTTTCGCGGCAGGGCGTATTGGAGGCTACACCTTC. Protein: CASSFAAGRIGGYTF.